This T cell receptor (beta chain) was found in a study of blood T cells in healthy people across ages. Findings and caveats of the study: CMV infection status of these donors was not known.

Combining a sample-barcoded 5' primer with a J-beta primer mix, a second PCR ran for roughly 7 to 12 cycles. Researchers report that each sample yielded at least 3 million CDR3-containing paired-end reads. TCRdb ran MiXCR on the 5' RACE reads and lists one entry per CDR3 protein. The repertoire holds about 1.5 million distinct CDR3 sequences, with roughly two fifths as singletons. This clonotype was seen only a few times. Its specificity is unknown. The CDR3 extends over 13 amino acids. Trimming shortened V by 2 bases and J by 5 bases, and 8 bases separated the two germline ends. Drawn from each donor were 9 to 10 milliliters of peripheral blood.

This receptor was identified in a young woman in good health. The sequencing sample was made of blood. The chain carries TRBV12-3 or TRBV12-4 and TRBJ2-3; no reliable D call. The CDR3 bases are TGTGCCAGCAGTTTATTTGGTGGAGATACGCAGTATTTT. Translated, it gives CASSLFGGDTQYF.